What follows are 7 T cell receptor beta chains derived from one specimen sequenced in a study of cytomegalovirus exposure and HLA in healthy donors. The primer mix had 60 Vbeta and 13 Jbeta primers. TCRdb's copy holds only in-frame clones and misses some; the assay was immunoSEQ multiplex PCR. The sample includes 110,000 or so clones, 75% to 85% of them seen just once. Sequenced: PBMCs. The receptors come from a man younger than 35 in good health and CMV-seronegative.

The sample holds a few counts of this clone. The chain employs TRBV7-6 and TRBJ2-7; 9 positions agree with TRBD1. V shed 5 bases and J 1 base; nucleotides not matched to a gene: 6. CDR3 length: 15 amino acids. CDR1 and CDR2 from the germline V gene are SGHVS and FNYEAQ. CDR3 sequence: CASSIETGGSYEQYF. DNA of the CDR3: TGTGCCAGCAGCATAGAGACAGGGGGGTCCTACGAGCAGTACTTC.

The genes are TRBV9 and TRBJ2-1, with D hard to call. Trimming took off 2 bases at V and 7 bases at J, with 22 bases between the two ends. The length of the CDR3 is 17 residues. Per germline, CDR1 SGDLS and CDR2 YYNGEE. The CDR3 here is CASSVAQLTRRGNEQFF. The CDR3 region has the DNA TGTGCCAGCAGCGTGGCCCAATTGACTCGCAGAGGAAATGAGCAGTTCTTC.

The chain is built from TRBV7-2 and TRBJ1-2; tentatively, D is TRBD1 (5 bases). Looked up from germline, CDR1 is SGHTA and CDR2 is FQGNSA. The CDR3 is 14 residues long. Trimming left V 5 bases short and J 7 bases short, with 17 bases between. The DNA for the CDR3 is TGTGCCAGCAGCGAGTACAGGAGCCAAGGTGGCTACACCTTC. This sequence encodes CASSEYRSQGGYTF.

This clone was observed once. The rearrangement joins TRBV4-3 to TRBJ2-1; 8 bases match TRBD1. V shed 2 bases, J shed 8 bases, and the junction held 5 bases outside the gene matches. The CDR3 contains 14 residues. Germline V gives CDR1 LGHNA, CDR2 YSLEER. The CDR3 region is CASSQYRDRHEQFF. The CDR3 DNA follows: TGCGCCAGCAGCCAATATAGGGACAGGCATGAGCAGTTCTTC.

This rearrangement joins TRBV5-1 to TRBJ2-5; 7 bases are shared with TRBD2. The CDR3 is made up of 13 amino acids. From germline, CDR1 is SGHRS and CDR2 YFSETQ. V was pared by 0 bases and J by 4 bases, with 0 bases of the junction left unmatched. CDR3 DNA: TGCGCCAGCAGCTTGGGGGGGGGAGAGACCCAGTACTTC. The encoded protein is CASSLGGGETQYF. Together with reference TRBV5-1 and TRBJ2-5, the CDR3 gives the full variable domain: KAGVTQTPRYLIKTRGQQVTLSCSPISGHRSVSWYQQTPGQGLQFLFEYFSETQRNKGNFPGRFSGRQFSNSRSEMNVSTLELGDSALYLCASSLGGGETQYFGPGTRLLVL.

The genes are TRBV5-1 and TRBJ1-2; D is undetermined. Germline lookup yields CDR1 SGHRS and CDR2 YFSETQ. This CDR3 comprises 13 residues. V was pared by 0 bases and J by 2 bases, with 5 bases between. For the CDR3, the DNA is TGCGCCAGCAGCTTGGGCAGAAACTATGGCTACACCTTC. It yields the protein CASSLGRNYGYTF.

The V call is TRBV13, the J call TRBJ2-7; perhaps TRBD2 as D (6 bases). Trimming shortened V by 3 bases and J by 6 bases, and 15 bases separated the two germline ends. The CDR3 totals 14 residues. From germline, CDR1 is PRHDT and CDR2 FYEKMQ (reference sequence). The CDR3 is CASSFFGGTPEQYF. CDR3 sequence (DNA): TGTGCCAGCAGCTTTTTCGGGGGAACGCCCGAGCAGTACTTC.